This record concerns one T cell receptor beta chain sequence. The sample is drawn from a study of blood T cell repertoires in COVID-19. Overall study: The origin of the acute and convalescent COVID-19 samples was the United States, Italy and Spain.

Per the study methods: Reference gene primer amplification in the assay estimated nucleated cell counts. The repertoire was sequenced with immunoSEQ multiplex PCR; TCRdb's copy has only in-frame clones and lacks some. The V and J calls and clone size come from that table; D and trimming were worked out from the DNA. The sample lists approximately 150,000 clones, over 70% occurring once. The receptor comes from a woman aged 60-70 years with acute or convalescent COVID-19. Sequences were obtained from peripheral blood.

CDR3 in amino acids: CASGGTIYNEQFF. The CDR3 DNA sequence: TGTGCCAGCGGCGGGACGATATACAATGAGCAGTTCTTC. The V call is TRBV27, the J call TRBJ2-1, with D perhaps TRBD2 (6 bases). The germline CDR1 and CDR2 sequences are MNHEY and SMNVEV (reference sequence). There are 13 residues in the CDR3. The germline V and J ends were trimmed by 8 bases and 4 bases, with 12 bases remaining between them.